Detailed here is one T cell receptor (beta chain). Its antigen remains undetermined. Base-call qualities are not available, and no considerably larger clone is one nucleotide away. The data were taken from a study of T cell responses to AZD1222 COVID-19 vaccine (dated by TCRdb to the early 2020s). Looking at the study overall: AZD1222 recipients whose second dose came at about 4 weeks and those whose second dose came at about 12 weeks were combined into one group, since spike-specific TCR depth and breadth did not differ between the two schedules. A total of 233 trial participants underwent TCR sequencing, of whom about 210 had received two doses of AZD1222 and 26 had received two doses of the MenACWY control vaccine. Trial participants were enrolled into age subgroups of 18-55, 56-69 and 70-plus years, which contained around 150, 28 and 57 TCR-sequenced participants, respectively.

The CDR3 sequence holds 15 residues, the cysteine and phenylalanine included. Only the CDR3 portion is preserved as DNA: 45 bases, with reading frame beginning at the first base. The germline V gene (reference sequence) provides CDR1 MNHEY and CDR2 SMNVEV. V loses 2 bases, J loses 1 base, and the germline ends lie 9 bases apart. This sample's time point label indicates: baseline before first vaccination. The vaccinee samples were drawn from two UK trials, COV001 and COV002, one of which was a single-blind randomized controlled phase 2/3 trial testing AZD1222 (ChAdOx1 nCoV-19) in healthy adults. For TCRbeta chain sequencing, PBMC samples from trial participants were taken at day 0 and at day 28 after the second dose. Overall study outcomes, separate from this receptor: Reportedly, almost half of the unique spike-specific TCRs recognized epitopes lying outside the regions that are mutated in the B.1.351 and B.1.1.7 variants. The vaccine-associated CD4 TCRs covered the entire spike protein, and the dominant responses fell in regions 160-218 and 743-854. The 56-69-year group was small, and its depth increase did not reach significance, likely because of low power. Participants were mostly white British and included more females than males, and it was suggested by the authors that clonal diversity may have been underestimated. Because no day 14 peak-response samples were available, repertoires were characterized only after the peak T cell response. Conclusions about previously exposed vaccinees were limited because only 5 or 6 AZD1222 recipients were SARS-CoV-2 seropositive at baseline. A significant rise in spike-specific TCR breadth and depth was observed after two AZD1222 doses relative to day 0 and relative to MenACWY recipients.

The CDR3 regions of human TCRbeta chains were analyzed by immunosequencing. The paper's processing steps were these. TCRs in the repertoires were compared against a reference library of SARS-CoV-2-specific TCRs that had been generated with the MIRA antigen-specificity platform. Breadth was defined as the fraction of unique TCRs that were SARS-CoV-2-associated. Depth was defined as the fraction of total T cells that were SARS-CoV-2-associated. Using the MIRA data, each spike-specific TCR was assigned both to the spike region to which the TCR was reactive and to a CD4 or CD8 class. Log10-transformed breadth and depth values were compared by one-way ANOVA with Sidak's multiple comparisons tests. TCRdb took over this immuneACCESS table, retaining in-frame rearrangements with V and J assigned. Such tables are incomplete; in checked studies, under half of the missing clones stem from an unresolved V gene, and the remainder is unexplained. V, J and clone size were drawn from that table, and D and trimming were deduced from the DNA. The sample contains more than 100,000 clones, over 75% of them found a single time. The ten biggest clones cover roughly 1.1% of the sample.

This TCR was sampled from an adult in good health. The source material was peripheral blood, sampled on day 0 of AZD1222 vaccination. Rearrangement joined TRBV27 to TRBJ1-5, with a weak D call of TRBD1 (6 bases match). The CDR3 is CASSLGQGSNQPQHF. The nucleotide sequence is TGTGCCAGCAGTTTAGGGCAGGGGAGCAATCAGCCCCAGCATTTT.